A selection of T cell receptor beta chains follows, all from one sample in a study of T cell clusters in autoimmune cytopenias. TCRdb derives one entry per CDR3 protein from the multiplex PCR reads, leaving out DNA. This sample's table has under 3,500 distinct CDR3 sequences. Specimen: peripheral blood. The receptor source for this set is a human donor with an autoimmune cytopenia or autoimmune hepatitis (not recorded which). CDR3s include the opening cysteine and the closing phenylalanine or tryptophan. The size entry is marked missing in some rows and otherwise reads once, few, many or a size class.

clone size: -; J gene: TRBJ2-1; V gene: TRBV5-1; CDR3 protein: CASSPQTSGMGNEQFF
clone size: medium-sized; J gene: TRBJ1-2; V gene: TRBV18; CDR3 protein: CASSPLQSGPTNYGYTF
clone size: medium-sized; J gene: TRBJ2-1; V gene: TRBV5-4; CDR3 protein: CASSFSGASYNEQFF
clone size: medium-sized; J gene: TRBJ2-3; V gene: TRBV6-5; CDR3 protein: CASTGGPTSTDTQYF
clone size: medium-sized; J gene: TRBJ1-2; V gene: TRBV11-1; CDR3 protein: CASSPGRGYTF
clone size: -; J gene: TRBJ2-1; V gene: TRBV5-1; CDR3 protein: CASSPIPDNEQFF
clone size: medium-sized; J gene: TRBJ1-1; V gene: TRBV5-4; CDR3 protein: CASSGTGGSGEAFF
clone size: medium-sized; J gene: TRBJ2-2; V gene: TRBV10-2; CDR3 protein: CASNGHDTGELFF
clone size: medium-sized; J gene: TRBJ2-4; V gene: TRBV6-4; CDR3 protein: CASSDGAWDKPKAKNIQYF
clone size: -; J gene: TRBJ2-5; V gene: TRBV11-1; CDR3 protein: CASSLGGAQETQYF
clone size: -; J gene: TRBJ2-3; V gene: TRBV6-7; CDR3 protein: CASSPCTDTQYF
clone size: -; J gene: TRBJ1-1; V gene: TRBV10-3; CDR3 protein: CAISAPGGEERGAFF
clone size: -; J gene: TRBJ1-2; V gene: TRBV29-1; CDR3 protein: CSVGRGGQGEEEGDTF
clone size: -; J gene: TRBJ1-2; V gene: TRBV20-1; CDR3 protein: CSAPRDFGQGYTF
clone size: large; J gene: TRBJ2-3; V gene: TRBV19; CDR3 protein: CASRQGLSTDTQYF
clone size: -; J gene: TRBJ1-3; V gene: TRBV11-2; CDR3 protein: CASSSKISGNTIYF
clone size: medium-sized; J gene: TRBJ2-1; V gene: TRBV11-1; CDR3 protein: CASSLNRGPEQFF
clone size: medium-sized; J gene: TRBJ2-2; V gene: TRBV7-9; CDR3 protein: CASSFGLDTGELFF
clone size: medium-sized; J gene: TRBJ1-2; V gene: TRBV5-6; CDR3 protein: CASSLGGLRSANYGYTF
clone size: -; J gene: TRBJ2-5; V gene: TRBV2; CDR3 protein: CASSEPRVHETQYF
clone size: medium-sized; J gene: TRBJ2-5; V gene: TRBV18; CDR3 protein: CASSPLVSYETQYF
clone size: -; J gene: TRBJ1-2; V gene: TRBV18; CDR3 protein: CASSPARGDGYTF
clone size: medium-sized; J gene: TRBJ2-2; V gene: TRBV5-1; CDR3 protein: CASSLSISELFF
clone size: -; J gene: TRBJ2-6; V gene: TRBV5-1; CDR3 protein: CASSLGSAGGVGWANVLTF
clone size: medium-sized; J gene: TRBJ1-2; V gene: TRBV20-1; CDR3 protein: CSASEGFYGYTF
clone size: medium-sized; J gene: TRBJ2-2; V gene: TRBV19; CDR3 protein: CASSIDRVTGELFF
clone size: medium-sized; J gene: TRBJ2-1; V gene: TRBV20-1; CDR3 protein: CSVEGLAGGNEQFF
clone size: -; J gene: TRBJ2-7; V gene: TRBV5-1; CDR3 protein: CASSRGLAPYEQYF
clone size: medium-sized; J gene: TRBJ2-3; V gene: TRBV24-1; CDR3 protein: CATSDLGGGSTDTQYF
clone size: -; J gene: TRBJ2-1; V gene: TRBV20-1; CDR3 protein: CSARDRRLAQNEQFF
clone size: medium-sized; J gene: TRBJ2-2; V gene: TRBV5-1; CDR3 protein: CASTPGLANTGELFF
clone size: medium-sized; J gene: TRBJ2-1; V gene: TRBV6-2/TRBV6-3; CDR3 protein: CASSFRDYKFF
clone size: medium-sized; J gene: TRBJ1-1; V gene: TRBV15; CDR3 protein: CATSAWTGNTEAFF
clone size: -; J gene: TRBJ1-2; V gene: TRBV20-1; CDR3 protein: CSALSGTVYGYTF
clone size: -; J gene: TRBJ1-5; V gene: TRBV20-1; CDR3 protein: CSARDFWGRQPQHF
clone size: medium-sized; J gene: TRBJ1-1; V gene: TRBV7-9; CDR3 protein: CASSLVAPGQMNTEAFF
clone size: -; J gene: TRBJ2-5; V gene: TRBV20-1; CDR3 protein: CSARDRPLAGVQETQYF
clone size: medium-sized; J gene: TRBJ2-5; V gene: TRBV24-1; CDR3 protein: CATSGSYQETQYF
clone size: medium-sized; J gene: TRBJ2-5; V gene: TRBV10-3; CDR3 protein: CAISETGGGKTQYF
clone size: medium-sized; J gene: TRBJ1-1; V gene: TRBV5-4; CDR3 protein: CASSWEDTEAFF
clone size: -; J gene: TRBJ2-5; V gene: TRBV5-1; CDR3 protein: CASSLAGTLYQETQYF
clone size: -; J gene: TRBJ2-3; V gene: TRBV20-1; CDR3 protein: CSASLAGGSTDTQYF
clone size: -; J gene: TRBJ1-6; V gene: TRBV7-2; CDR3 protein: CASSGKGRPSSYNSPLHF
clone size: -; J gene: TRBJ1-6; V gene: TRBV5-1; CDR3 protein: CASSTGQGNNSPLHF
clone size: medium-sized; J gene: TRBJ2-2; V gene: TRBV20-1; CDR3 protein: CSAALAGSTGELFF
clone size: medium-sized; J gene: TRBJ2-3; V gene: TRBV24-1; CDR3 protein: CATSATRGYTDTQYF
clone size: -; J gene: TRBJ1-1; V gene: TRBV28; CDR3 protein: CASIGHRGDTEAFF
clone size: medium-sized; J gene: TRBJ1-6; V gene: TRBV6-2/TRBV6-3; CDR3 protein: CASNRGLGRNSPLHF
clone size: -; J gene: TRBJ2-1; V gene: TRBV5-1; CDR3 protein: CASRSRYSGSLTYNEQFF
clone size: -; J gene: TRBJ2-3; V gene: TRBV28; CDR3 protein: CASSTFLRGLAGGRGDTQYF
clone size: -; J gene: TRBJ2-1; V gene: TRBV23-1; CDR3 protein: CASSQSHKPQYNEQFF
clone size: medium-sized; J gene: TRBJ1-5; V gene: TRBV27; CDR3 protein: CASSDRTGWNQPQHF
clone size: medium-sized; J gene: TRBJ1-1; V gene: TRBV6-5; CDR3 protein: CASSSGTLDYTEAFF
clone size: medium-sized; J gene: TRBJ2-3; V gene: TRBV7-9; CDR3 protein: CASSFAGVLFPDTQYF